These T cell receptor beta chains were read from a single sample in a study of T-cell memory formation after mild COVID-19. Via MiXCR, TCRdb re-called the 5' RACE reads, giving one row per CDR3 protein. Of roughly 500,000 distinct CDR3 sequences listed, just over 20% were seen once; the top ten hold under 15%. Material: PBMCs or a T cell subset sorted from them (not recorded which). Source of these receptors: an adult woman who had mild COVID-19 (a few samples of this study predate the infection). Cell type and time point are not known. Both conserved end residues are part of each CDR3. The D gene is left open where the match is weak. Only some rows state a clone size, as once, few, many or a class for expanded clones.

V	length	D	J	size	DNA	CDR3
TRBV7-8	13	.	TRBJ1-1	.	TGTGCCAGCAGCTTAGGGAAACGGACTGAAGCTTTCTTT	CASSLGKRTEAFF
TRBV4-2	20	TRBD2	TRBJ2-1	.	TGTGCCAGCAGCCCACTAGGACTAGCGGGGGGGCTCAGCTCCTACAATGAGCAGTTCTTC	CASSPLGLAGGLSSYNEQFF
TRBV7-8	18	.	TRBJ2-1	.	TGTGCCAGCAGCTTAGCGACCCGCCTAGCGTTGGGGAACAATGAGCAGTTCTTC	CASSLATRLALGNNEQFF
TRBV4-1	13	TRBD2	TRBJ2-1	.	TGCGCCAGCAGCCACTCGGGGGGAGGTGAGCAGTTCTTC	CASSHSGGGEQFF
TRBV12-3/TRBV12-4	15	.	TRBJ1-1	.	TGTGCCAGCAGTTTAGTTGGGGCACGGAACACTGAAGCTTTCTTT	CASSLVGARNTEAFF
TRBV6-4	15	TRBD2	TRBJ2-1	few	TGTGCCAGCAGCGCGACTAGCGGGGGGGTCTATGAGCAGTTCTTC	CASSATSGGVYEQFF
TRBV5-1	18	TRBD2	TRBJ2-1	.	TGCGCCAGCAGCTTGGCGACTAGCGGGAGGGGTTCCTACAATGAGCAGTTCTTC	CASSLATSGRGSYNEQFF
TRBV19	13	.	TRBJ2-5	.	TGTGCCAGTCCCGAGGCGGAGGCGGAGACCCAGTACTTC	CASPEAEAETQYF
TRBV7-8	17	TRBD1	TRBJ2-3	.	TGTGCCAGCAGCTTGTTTACCGGGACAGGGAGCACAGATACGCAGTATTTT	CASSLFTGTGSTDTQYF
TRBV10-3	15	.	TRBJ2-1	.	TGTGCCATCAGTGGGGTGGGCGAGGCAGGAGATGAGCAGTTCTTC	CAISGVGEAGDEQFF
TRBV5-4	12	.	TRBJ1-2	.	TGTGCCAGCAGCTTTTCTGCTGTTGGCTACACCTTC	CASSFSAVGYTF